The 2 T cell receptor beta chains listed next were all sequenced from one sample in a study of blood T cell repertoires in COVID-19. Profiled with immunoSEQ multiplex PCR; TCRdb holds only in-frame clones, not every one. The table shows under 400,000 clones, with roughly 86% occurring only once. The sequencing input was peripheral blood. The receptors here all came from a woman in her twenties or thirties with COVID-19, enrolled during active disease.

This chain joins TRBV9 and TRBJ2-1; possible D gene TRBD2, 6 bases. The CDR3 consists of 15 residues. V lost 4 bases and J 7 bases, leaving 18 bases between the germline ends. CDR1 is SGDLS and CDR2 is YYNGEE in the germline V gene. This chain's CDR3 is CASSRGRDSRNEQFF. The CDR3 DNA is TGTGCCAGCAGCAGAGGGCGGGACTCCCGTAATGAGCAGTTCTTC.

The chain joins TRBV5-6 to TRBJ1-6; the D is unclear. V was shortened by 2 bases and J by 7 bases, with 10 bases between the two germline ends. The CDR3 is 14 amino acids. CDR1 and CDR2 (germline): SGHDT, YYEEEE. CDR3 in amino acids: CASSLEAWNSPLHF. The CDR3 bases are TGTGCCAGCAGCTTAGAGGCTTGGAATTCACCCCTCCACTTT.